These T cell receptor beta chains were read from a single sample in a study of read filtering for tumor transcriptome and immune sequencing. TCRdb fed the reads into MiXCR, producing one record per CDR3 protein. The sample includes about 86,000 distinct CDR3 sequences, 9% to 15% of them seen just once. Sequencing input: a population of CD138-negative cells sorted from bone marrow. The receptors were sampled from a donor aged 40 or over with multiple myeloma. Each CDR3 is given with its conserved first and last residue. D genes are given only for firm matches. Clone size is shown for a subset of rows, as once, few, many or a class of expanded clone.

CDR3aa: CASNRENTGELFF; CDR3nt: TGTGCCAGCAACAGGGAGAACACCGGGGAGCTGTTTTTT; abundance: .; d_gene: .; j_gene: TRBJ2-2; v_gene: TRBV7-2
CDR3aa: CASSASGQDNQPQHF; CDR3nt: TGTGCCAGCAGCGCCTCGGGACAGGACAATCAGCCCCAGCATTTT; abundance: many; d_gene: .; j_gene: TRBJ1-5; v_gene: TRBV21-1
CDR3aa: CASSGGQGVHQPQHF; CDR3nt: TGTGCCAGCAGTGGGGGACAGGGAGTTCATCAGCCCCAGCATTTT; abundance: many; d_gene: TRBD1; j_gene: TRBJ1-5; v_gene: TRBV6-1
CDR3aa: CASRGDPSGGPQYF; CDR3nt: TGTGCCAGTAGAGGGGACCCCTCCGGAGGTCCGCAGTATTTT; abundance: many; d_gene: .; j_gene: TRBJ2-3; v_gene: TRBV19
CDR3aa: CASSLPLASKETQYF; CDR3nt: TGTGCCAGCAGCTTACCGCTAGCGTCAAAGGAGACCCAGTACTTC; abundance: many; d_gene: .; j_gene: TRBJ2-5; v_gene: TRBV7-2
CDR3aa: CASSLAVETQYF; CDR3nt: TGTGCCAGCAGCTTAGCGGTAGAGACCCAGTACTTC; abundance: .; d_gene: .; j_gene: TRBJ2-5; v_gene: TRBV7-2
CDR3aa: CSARSDTRYEQYF; CDR3nt: TGCAGTGCTAGGTCCGACACAAGATACGAGCAGTACTTC; abundance: many; d_gene: .; j_gene: TRBJ2-7; v_gene: TRBV20-1
CDR3aa: CASNPRDGDNEQFF; CDR3nt: TGTGCCAGCAACCCCCGGGACGGAGACAATGAGCAGTTCTTC; abundance: many; d_gene: .; j_gene: TRBJ2-1; v_gene: TRBV12-3/TRBV12-4
CDR3aa: CASSSTSVTEAFF; CDR3nt: TGCGCCAGCAGTTCGACATCTGTAACTGAAGCTTTCTTT; abundance: many; d_gene: .; j_gene: TRBJ1-1; v_gene: TRBV5-1
CDR3aa: CASSQGVTDAQYF; CDR3nt: TGCGCCAGCAGTCAGGGGGTCACAGATGCGCAGTATTTT; abundance: .; d_gene: TRBD1; j_gene: TRBJ2-3; v_gene: TRBV5-1
CDR3aa: CASSLGTSLGELFF; CDR3nt: TGTGCCAGCAGCCTTGGGACTAGTCTTGGGGAGCTGTTTTTT; abundance: .; d_gene: TRBD2; j_gene: TRBJ2-2; v_gene: TRBV7-2
CDR3aa: CASSQGLVRAF; CDR3nt: TGTGCCAGCAGCCAAGGACTAGTCCGCGCCTTC; abundance: many; d_gene: .; j_gene: TRBJ2-7; v_gene: TRBV3-1
CDR3aa: CASSEDRAGRQYF; CDR3nt: TGCGCCAGCAGCGAGGACAGGGCCGGGCGGCAGTACTTC; abundance: many; d_gene: TRBD1; j_gene: TRBJ2-7; v_gene: TRBV5-1
CDR3aa: CASSIDGGAGNQPQHF; CDR3nt: TGTGCCAGTAGTATAGATGGAGGGGCTGGCAATCAGCCCCAGCATTTT; abundance: many; d_gene: .; j_gene: TRBJ1-5; v_gene: TRBV19
CDR3aa: CASSLTGVGELFF; CDR3nt: TGTGCCAGCAGCTTAACGGGCGTCGGGGAGCTGTTTTTT; abundance: many; d_gene: .; j_gene: TRBJ2-2; v_gene: TRBV7-3
CDR3aa: CAISASGVLNTGELFF; CDR3nt: TGTGCCATCAGTGCTAGCGGGGTACTTAACACCGGGGAGCTGTTTTTT; abundance: many; d_gene: TRBD2; j_gene: TRBJ2-2; v_gene: TRBV10-3
CDR3aa: CASSARLNYGEQYF; CDR3nt: TGTGCCAGCAGCGCCCGACTGAATTACGGGGAGCAGTACTTC; abundance: many; d_gene: .; j_gene: TRBJ2-7; v_gene: TRBV7-9
CDR3aa: CASNGGVAGGRYNEQFF; CDR3nt: TGTGCCAGCAACGGGGGAGTAGCGGGAGGGCGGTACAATGAGCAGTTCTTC; abundance: many; d_gene: TRBD2; j_gene: TRBJ2-1; v_gene: TRBV11-3
CDR3aa: CASSLSLAGANEQFF; CDR3nt: TGTGCCAGCAGCTTATCCCTAGCGGGAGCGAATGAGCAGTTCTTC; abundance: many; d_gene: TRBD2; j_gene: TRBJ2-1; v_gene: TRBV11-3
CDR3aa: CASSLRAGTSEKLFF; CDR3nt: TGTGCCAGCAGTTTGAGAGCAGGGACAAGTGAAAAACTGTTTTTT; abundance: .; d_gene: .; j_gene: TRBJ1-4; v_gene: TRBV12-3/TRBV12-4
CDR3aa: CSARDRRQGGNQPQHF; CDR3nt: TGCAGTGCTAGAGATCGTCGACAGGGGGGTAATCAGCCCCAGCATTTT; abundance: many; d_gene: TRBD1; j_gene: TRBJ1-5; v_gene: TRBV20-1
CDR3aa: CASSVTGDNEQFF; CDR3nt: TGTGCCAGCAGTGTGACAGGGGACAATGAGCAGTTCTTC; abundance: many; d_gene: TRBD1; j_gene: TRBJ2-1; v_gene: TRBV6-1
CDR3aa: CASSQAGQTLGEFF; CDR3nt: TGCGCCAGCAGCCAAGCTGGACAGACCCTTGGGGAGTTCTTC; abundance: few; d_gene: .; j_gene: TRBJ2-1; v_gene: TRBV4-1
CDR3aa: CASRHTSKNTGELFF; CDR3nt: TGTGCCAGCAGACACACTAGCAAGAACACCGGGGAGCTGTTTTTT; abundance: many; d_gene: .; j_gene: TRBJ2-2; v_gene: TRBV6-2/TRBV6-3
CDR3aa: CASSVQGTGELFF; CDR3nt: TGTGCCAGCAGTGTACAGGGTACCGGGGAGCTGTTTTTT; abundance: many; d_gene: .; j_gene: TRBJ2-2; v_gene: TRBV2
CDR3aa: CSAGKAGGNYNEQFF; CDR3nt: TGCAGTGCTGGTAAAGCGGGAGGGAACTACAATGAGCAGTTCTTC; abundance: .; d_gene: TRBD2; j_gene: TRBJ2-1; v_gene: TRBV20-1
CDR3aa: CASTPLRGWNQPQHF; CDR3nt: TGTGCCAGCACCCCTTTGCGGGGTTGGAATCAGCCCCAGCATTTT; abundance: many; d_gene: .; j_gene: TRBJ1-5; v_gene: TRBV28
CDR3aa: CASSSGQSMNTEAFF; CDR3nt: TGCGCCAGCAGCTCCGGACAGAGCATGAACACTGAAGCTTTCTTT; abundance: many; d_gene: .; j_gene: TRBJ1-1; v_gene: TRBV5-1
CDR3aa: CASSYSGTGEQYF; CDR3nt: TGTGCCAGCAGTTACTCCGGGACAGGCGAGCAGTACTTC; abundance: many; d_gene: TRBD1; j_gene: TRBJ2-7; v_gene: TRBV12-3/TRBV12-4
CDR3aa: CSVGAGNTEAFF; CDR3nt: TGCAGCGTTGGCGCAGGGAACACTGAAGCTTTCTTT; abundance: many; d_gene: .; j_gene: TRBJ1-1; v_gene: TRBV29-1
CDR3aa: CASGSTHTEAFF; CDR3nt: TGTGCCAGCGGCAGCACTCACACTGAAGCTTTCTTT; abundance: .; d_gene: .; j_gene: TRBJ1-1; v_gene: TRBV28